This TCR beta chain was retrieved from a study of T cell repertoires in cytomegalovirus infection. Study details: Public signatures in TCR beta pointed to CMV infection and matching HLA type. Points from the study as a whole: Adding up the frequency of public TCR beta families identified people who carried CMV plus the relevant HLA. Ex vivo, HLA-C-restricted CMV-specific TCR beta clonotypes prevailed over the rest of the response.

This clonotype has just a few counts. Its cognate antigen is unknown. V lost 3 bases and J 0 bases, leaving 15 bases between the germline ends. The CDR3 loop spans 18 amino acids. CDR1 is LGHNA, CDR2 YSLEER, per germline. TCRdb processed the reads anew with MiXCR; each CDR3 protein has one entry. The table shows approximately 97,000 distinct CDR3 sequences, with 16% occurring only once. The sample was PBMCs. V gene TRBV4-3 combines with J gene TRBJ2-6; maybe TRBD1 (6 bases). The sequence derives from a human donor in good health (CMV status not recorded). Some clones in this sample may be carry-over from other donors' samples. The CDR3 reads CASSHDQGGFSGANVLTF. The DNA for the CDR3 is TGCGCCAGCAGCCACGACCAAGGGGGTTTCTCTGGGGCCAACGTCCTGACTTTC.